This T cell receptor beta chain was retrieved from a study of sequential checkpoint blockade in melanoma. Assay used: immunoSEQ multiplex PCR; TCRdb lists only in-frame clones, some missing. The repertoire holds around 16,000 clones, with approximately 80% as singletons. Germline V lookup: CDR1 SQVTM, CDR2 ANQGSEA. Trimming removed 7 bases from V and 6 bases from J; junction bases left unmatched: 12. The CDR3 spans 15 residues. The treatment is: randomized to nivolumab then ipilimumab (arm A) or the reverse (arm B). No patient had prior DNA-damaging chemotherapy. This clone has only a few counts. This receptor was identified in a human donor with melanoma. The material sequenced was CD8+ T cells sorted from blood (inferred from file names), taken from a patient given nivolumab and ipilimumab in sequence. The chain carries TRBV29-1 and TRBJ2-1; 10 nucleotides agree with TRBD1. DNA of the CDR3: TGCAGCGCCTGCCGGGACAGGGGACCCTCCAATGAGCAGTTCTTC. Amino acid sequence: CSACRDRGPSNEQFF.